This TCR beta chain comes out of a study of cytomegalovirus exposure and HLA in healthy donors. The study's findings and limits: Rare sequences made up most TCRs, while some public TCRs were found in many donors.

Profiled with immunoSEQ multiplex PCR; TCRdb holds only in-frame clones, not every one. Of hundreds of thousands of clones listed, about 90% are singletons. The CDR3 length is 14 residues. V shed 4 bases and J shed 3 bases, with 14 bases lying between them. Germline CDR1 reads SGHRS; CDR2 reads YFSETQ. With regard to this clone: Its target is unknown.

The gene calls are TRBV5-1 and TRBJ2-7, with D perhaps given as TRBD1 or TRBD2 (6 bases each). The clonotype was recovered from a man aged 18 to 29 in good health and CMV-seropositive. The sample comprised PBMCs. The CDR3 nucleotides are TGCGCCAGCAGCCTGTCGGGGGACATCTACGAGCAGTACTTC. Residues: CASSLSGDIYEQYF.